A selection of T cell receptor beta chains follows, all from one sample in a study of beta chain features in type 1 diabetes. Method: immunoSEQ multiplex PCR; TCRdb's copy keeps in-frame clones and lacks some. The repertoire holds hundreds of thousands of clones, with roughly an eighth as singletons. The sample consisted of naive CD4+ T cells from blood. The receptors were gathered from a man in his late teens or twenties with type 1 diabetes. Both conserved end residues are part of each CDR3. The D gene is left open where the match is weak. Rows give clone size only sometimes, using once, few, many, or a class for an expanded clone.

TRBV6-5	NA	TRBJ2-2	NA	TGTGCCAGCAGTTTCCCCGGACAGTCGGGGGAGCTGTTTTTT	CASSFPGQSGELFF
TRBV5-4	few	TRBJ2-7	TRBD2	TGTGCCAGCAGCTTGGGACTAGCGTCCTACGAGCAGTACTTC	CASSLGLASYEQYF
TRBV28	NA	TRBJ1-5	TRBD1	TGTGCCAGCAGTTCGGGACAGGGGGATCAGCCCCAGCATTTT	CASSSGQGDQPQHF
TRBV5-1	few	TRBJ2-3	NA	TGCGCCAGCAGCTTGGCAGCAACTACAGATACGCAGTATTTT	CASSLAATTDTQYF
TRBV6-5	NA	TRBJ1-5	NA	TGTGCCAGCAGTAAGACAGCGTTTAGCAATCAGCCCCAGCATTTT	CASSKTAFSNQPQHF
TRBV5-1	few	TRBJ1-2	NA	TGCGCCAGCAGCTTGATAGAGGGTCCGTCCTTCTATGGCTACACCTTC	CASSLIEGPSFYGYTF
TRBV29-1	few	TRBJ2-3	TRBD2	TGCAGCGTTGAGGGTTTAGCGGGGGGGCGGAGCACAGATACGCAGTATTTT	CSVEGLAGGRSTDTQYF
TRBV9	few	TRBJ2-2	TRBD2	TGTGCCAGCAGCGTAGAAATACTAGCGGGGAGCGGGGAGCTGTTTTTT	CASSVEILAGSGELFF
TRBV7-7	NA	TRBJ2-5	NA	TGTGCTAGCAGCTTAGGAGCCCCCGAGACCCAGTACTTC	CASSLGAPETQYF
TRBV7-9	few	TRBJ2-7	NA	TGTGCCAGCAGCCGAGAGGTACCTTACGAGCAGTACTTC	CASSREVPYEQYF
TRBV29-1	few	TRBJ2-2	NA	TGCAGCGTTCTCTTCGGGGAGCTGTTTTTT	CSVLFGELFF
TRBV2	NA	TRBJ1-5	TRBD1	TGTGCCAGCAGCGGGACAGGGGAGGGTCAGCCCCAGCATTTT	CASSGTGEGQPQHF
TRBV5-1	NA	TRBJ2-5	TRBD2	TGCGCCAGCAGCCTTGGGACTAGCGGAAAGTACCAAGAGACCCAGTACTTC	CASSLGTSGKYQETQYF
TRBV29-1	few	TRBJ2-5	TRBD1	TGCAGCGGACAGGGCCAAGAGACCCAGTACTTC	CSGQGQETQYF
TRBV25-1	NA	TRBJ2-2	TRBD1	TGTGCCAGCAGTGCGGACAGGGGAGTATGGACCGGGGAGCTGTTTTTT	CASSADRGVWTGELFF
TRBV5-1	NA	TRBJ2-3	NA	TGCGCCAGCAGCCCTCGGCTGGGGACACCCGTCCAGGATACGCAGTATTTT	CASSPRLGTPVQDTQYF
TRBV4-3	NA	TRBJ2-2	NA	TGCGCCAGCAGCCAAGACACAGTCTACACCGGGGAGCTGTTTTTT	CASSQDTVYTGELFF
TRBV7-9	NA	TRBJ2-7	NA	TGTGCCAGCAGCTTTGGAGCGATTGGTTACGAGCAGTACTTC	CASSFGAIGYEQYF
TRBV7-2	few	TRBJ1-1	TRBD1	TGTGCCAGCAGCTTCATGCAGGGGGTGGCTGAAGCTTTCTTT	CASSFMQGVAEAFF
TRBV5-6	NA	TRBJ1-1	NA	TGTGCCAGCAGCTGGGCCCCAGAGAACACTGAAGCTTTCTTT	CASSWAPENTEAFF
TRBV15	NA	TRBJ1-2	TRBD1	TGTGCCACCAGCAGGCTACAGGGGGCCTACGGCTACACCTTC	CATSRLQGAYGYTF
TRBV18	few	TRBJ1-4	TRBD1	TGTGCCAGCTCACCGCTGGGACAGAATGAAAAACTGTTTTTT	CASSPLGQNEKLFF
TRBV29-1	NA	TRBJ2-1	NA	TGCAGCGTTCGGGTTACTAGCTCCTACAATGAGCAGTTCTTC	CSVRVTSSYNEQFF
TRBV25-1	few	TRBJ2-1	NA	TGTGCCAGCAGTGAATCTCGCGGCTACAATGAGCAGTTCTTC	CASSESRGYNEQFF
TRBV5-1	NA	TRBJ2-7	TRBD2	TGCGCCAGCAGCTTATCCGGGACTAGTGAGGGCGAGCAGTACTTC	CASSLSGTSEGEQYF
TRBV11-2	NA	TRBJ2-1	NA	TGTGCCAGCAGCTTAGGCGGCACTTACAATGAGCAGTTCTTC	CASSLGGTYNEQFF
TRBV30	NA	TRBJ2-3	NA	TGTGCCTGGAGTGAGGGGGTTCGTATGCAGTATTTT	CAWSEGVRMQYF
TRBV7-2	NA	TRBJ2-5	TRBD1	TGTGCCAGCAGCGGAAGGCGGGACAGGGAGACCCAGTACTTC	CASSGRRDRETQYF
TRBV29-1	few	TRBJ1-1	NA	TGCAGCGTCGACAGTGGTAACACTGAAGCTTTCTTT	CSVDSGNTEAFF
TRBV5-1	NA	TRBJ2-7	TRBD1	TGCGCCAGCAGTTTTCCGGACAGGGGGCTCAACGAGCAGTACTTC	CASSFPDRGLNEQYF
TRBV5-6	NA	TRBJ1-4	NA	TGTGCCAGCAGCTTGGTGGATGAAAAACTGTTTTTT	CASSLVDEKLFF
TRBV19	few	TRBJ2-1	NA	TGTGCCAGTAACCCCGCCCTCAGCGCCTACAATGAGCAGTTCTTC	CASNPALSAYNEQFF
TRBV7-2	few	TRBJ1-4	NA	TGTGCCAGCAGCTTAGCTGGTTGGAATGAAAAACTGTTTTTT	CASSLAGWNEKLFF
TRBV30	NA	TRBJ1-5	NA	TGTGCCTGGAGTGGGCTGTCCGATAGCAATCAGCCCCAGCATTTT	CAWSGLSDSNQPQHF
TRBV4-1	few	TRBJ1-5	TRBD1	TGCGCCAGCAGCCAAGGACAGGGCTATCAGCCCCAGCATTTT	CASSQGQGYQPQHF
TRBV30	NA	TRBJ2-3	NA	TGTGCCTGGAGTGACGGCGGCACAGATACGCAGTATTTT	CAWSDGGTDTQYF